These 26 T cell receptor beta chains were all obtained from the same sample, sequenced in a study of OX40 agonist ivuxolimab in advanced cancers. Only in-frame clones appear in the TCRdb table, and some are missing; sequencing was by immunoSEQ multiplex PCR. Here the sample spans under 95,000 clones, around 85% being singletons. Specimen: CD4+ or CD8+ T cells sorted from blood, collected in a trial of the OX40 agonist ivuxolimab. All receptors come from an adult with an advanced solid tumor such as melanoma, head and neck, liver or kidney cancer.

The CDR3 DNA reads as TGTGCCAGCAGTCCTACCCACTTAACCGGGGAGCTGTTTTTT. This encodes CASSPTHLTGELFF. V usage is TRBV27 and J usage is TRBJ2-2, with D hard to call. CDR1 is MNHEY and CDR2 is SMNVEV in the germline V gene (reference sequence). The ends were cut back, 5 bases at V and 5 bases at J, with 12 bases in the middle. The length of the CDR3 is 14 residues.

This chain links TRBV28 with TRBJ1-3, with 9 positions matching TRBD1. The CDR3 runs to 15 residues. V lost 6 bases and J lost 2; bases outside the gene matches: 5. Per germline, CDR1 MDHEN and CDR2 SYDVKM. The DNA of the CDR3 is TGTGCCAGCAGCCCGGACAGGGGTGCTGGAAACACCATATATTTT. The encoded protein is CASSPDRGAGNTIYF.

The chain uses TRBV19 and TRBJ1-5; D gene unclear. Germline V lookup: CDR1 LNHDA, CDR2 SQIVND (reference sequence). V lost 1 base and J 9 bases, leaving 7 bases between the germline ends. The CDR3 has 12 residues. The DNA of the CDR3 is TGTGCCAGTAGTATAGTGGGCCCGCCCCAGCATTTT. Its translation: CASSIVGPPQHF.

V gene TRBV18 combines with J gene TRBJ2-7, with D possibly TRBD1 on 5 matching bases. This CDR3 is built from 13 residues. Looked up from germline, CDR1 is KGHSH and CDR2 is LQKENI. Trimming pared 1 base from V and 6 bases from J, leaving 10 bases between. The CDR3 is CASSPRERGEQYF. The CDR3 region has the DNA TGTGCCAGCTCACCACGTGAAAGGGGCGAGCAGTACTTC.

The V gene is TRBV7-2, the J gene TRBJ1-6, with 7 bases lining up with TRBD1. This CDR3 region has 14 residues. Germline CDR1 and CDR2: SGHTA and FQGNSA. V gave up 5 bases and J gave up 6 bases; unmatched junction bases: 4. The CDR3 DNA is TGTGCCAGCAGCCCTACAGGGGCTAATTCACCCCTCCACTTT. It is translated as CASSPTGANSPLHF.

V gene TRBV7-5 combines with J gene TRBJ2-7; TRBD2 is the table's D call and was not checked against the DNA. TRBV7-5 is a known pseudogene. This CDR3 comprises 13 residues. CDR3 sequence (DNA): TGTGCCAGAAGGCGGGGGCGGCAGTGGGGGCAGTACTTC. It translates to CARRRGRQWGQYF.

V gene TRBV5-5 combines with J gene TRBJ2-2; D is unresolved. Germline CDR1 SGHKS, CDR2 YYEKEE (reference sequence). The CDR3 totals 17 residues. The V end was cut by 0 bases, the J end by 3 bases, with 15 bases between. CDR3 amino acids: CASSLDLFSLDTGELFF. The CDR3, as DNA: TGTGCCAGCAGCTTGGACCTCTTCAGCTTGGACACCGGGGAGCTGTTTTTT.

The V gene is TRBV4-2, the J gene TRBJ2-1; TRBD2 matches 7 bases. V was pared by 4 bases and J by 0 bases, with 9 bases of the junction left unmatched. This CDR3 has 17 residues. In germline, CDR1 is LGHNA, CDR2 YNFKEQ. DNA for the CDR3: TGTGCCAGCAGCCTCCCCCCCGGCGGGGGCTCCTACAATGAGCAGTTCTTC. Residues: CASSLPPGGGSYNEQFF.

The chain uses TRBV7-9 and TRBJ1-3; D may be TRBD1 (5 bases). The CDR3 runs 14 residues. V shed 8 bases and J shed 0 bases, with 11 bases lying between them. The germline V gene has CDR1 SEHNR and CDR2 FQNEAQ (reference sequence). In nucleotides, the CDR3 is TGTGCCAGCGCAGCAGGGATCTCTGGAAACACCATATATTTT. Translation: CASAAGISGNTIYF. The complete variable domain, with remaining parts taken from reference TRBV7-9 and TRBJ1-3, reads DTGVSQNPRHKITKRGQNVTFRCDPISEHNRLYWYRQTLGQGPEFLTYFQNEAQLEKSRLLSDRFSAERPKGSFSTLEIQRTEQGDSAMYLCASAAGISGNTIYFGEGSWLTVV.

This chain uses TRBV28 with TRBJ2-4; tentatively, D is TRBD1 (7 bases). V lost 3 bases to trimming and J lost 7 bases, with 22 bases between them. This CDR3 has 17 residues. Germline loops: CDR1 MDHEN, CDR2 SYDVKM. The CDR3 DNA reads TGTGCCAGCAGTTTGGGTGGGGCAGGGGGGTTCTCGAACATTCAGTACTTC. Amino acid sequence: CASSLGGAGGFSNIQYF.

This chain links TRBV7-9 with TRBJ2-3; a weak D match, TRBD1 (6 bases). Deletions cut 10 bases from V and 0 bases from J, with 20 bases between. CDR1 and CDR2 from the germline V gene are SEHNR and FQNEAQ (reference sequence). CDR3 length equals 16 residues. The CDR3 region has the DNA TGTGCCACCTTCCCCGACATCAGGGGTAGCACAGATACGCAGTATTTT. Amino acids: CATFPDIRGSTDTQYF.

This chain links TRBV6-5 with TRBJ2-5, with D unclear. The CDR3 contains 14 residues. Germline V gene lookup returns CDR1 MNHEY and CDR2 SVGAGI. V dropped 6 bases and J dropped 1 base, with 12 bases sitting between them. The CDR3 DNA reads TGTGCCAGCAGAGAACCCGGGCCCCAAGAGACCCAGTACTTC. This encodes CASREPGPQETQYF.

The table lists this clone with a count of one. The chain couples TRBV6-1 to TRBJ2-7; 8 nucleotides align to TRBD2. CDR1 MNHNS and CDR2 SASEGT come from the germline V gene. The CDR3 covers 14 residues. V was pared by 4 bases and J by 0 bases, with 2 bases of the junction left unmatched. The CDR3, as DNA: TGTGCCAGCAGTGGGGGGACTAGCTCCTACGAGCAGTACTTC. Protein: CASSGGTSSYEQYF.

The V call is TRBV6-1, the J call TRBJ1-4; no definite D call. Per germline, CDR1 MNHNS and CDR2 SASEGT. With 6 bases removed from V and 2 bases from J, the gap between germline ends came to 7 bases. This CDR3 is built from 13 residues. CDR3 amino acids: CASRVSTNEKLFF. CDR3 in DNA: TGTGCCAGCAGGGTTTCGACTAATGAAAAACTGTTTTTT.

V and J are TRBV11-2 and TRBJ2-7; D call uncertain. The ends were cut back, 2 bases at V and 1 base at J, with 3 bases in the middle. Germline V gene sequence: CDR1 SGHAT, CDR2 FQNNGV. The CDR3 length is 12 residues. In nucleotides, the CDR3 is TGTGCCAGCAGCTTAAATTCCTACGAGCAGTACTTC. Amino acids: CASSLNSYEQYF. The whole variable domain, filled in from reference TRBV11-2 and TRBJ2-7, reads EAGVAQSPRYKIIEKRQSVAFWCNPISGHATLYWYQQILGQGPKLLIQFQNNGVVDDSQLPKDRFSAERLKGVDSTLKIQPAKLEDSAVYLCASSLNSYEQYFGPGTRLTVT.

This chain's CDR3 is CASSAGYRDRAQSNGYTF. The CDR3 nucleotides read TGTGCCAGCAGCGCTGGTTACCGGGACAGGGCACAATCCAATGGCTACACCTTC. The chain links TRBV7-9 to TRBJ1-2; 9 positions agree with TRBD1. Trimming removed 5 bases from V and 6 bases from J; junction bases left unmatched: 19. CDR3 size: 18 residues. Germline V gene data show CDR1 as SEHNR and CDR2 as FQNEAQ (reference sequence).

The sample holds a few counts of this clone. This chain links TRBV30 with TRBJ2-1; 11 bases align to TRBD2. The V gene end was trimmed by 3 bases and the J gene end by 3 bases; junction bases not matched to a gene: 7. Germline V gene lookup returns CDR1 GTSNPN and CDR2 SVGIG (reference sequence). The CDR3 covers 16 residues. DNA of the CDR3: TGTGCCTGGAGAGTGGTAGCGGGGGGGTACTACAATGAGCAGTTCTTC. Protein sequence: CAWRVVAGGYYNEQFF.

For the CDR3, the DNA is TGCGCCAGCAGCGCATGGACAGGGGAAAAACTGTTTTTT. Encoded protein: CASSAWTGEKLFF. J is TRBJ1-4 and V is TRBV5-1; 8 bases are shared with TRBD1. Germline V gene sequence: CDR1 SGHRS, CDR2 YFSETQ. This CDR3 region has 13 residues. V shed 4 bases, J shed 8 bases, and the junction held 4 bases outside the gene matches. Using reference TRBV5-1 and TRBJ1-4 for the parts outside the CDR3, the full variable domain is KAGVTQTPRYLIKTRGQQVTLSCSPISGHRSVSWYQQTPGQGLQFLFEYFSETQRNKGNFPGRFSGRQFSNSRSEMNVSTLELGDSALYLCASSAWTGEKLFFGSGTQLSVL.

This chain joins TRBV7-8 and TRBJ2-1, with a possible D match to TRBD1 (6 bases). V was cut by 7 bases and J by 4 bases, with 11 bases left in between. Germline CDR1 is SGHVS and CDR2 is FQNEAQ. The CDR3 spans 13 residues. CDR3 DNA: TGTGCCAGCACCCAGGGGCCGTACAATGAGCAGTTCTTC. This translates into CASTQGPYNEQFF. Using reference TRBV7-8 and TRBJ2-1 for the parts outside the CDR3, the full variable domain is GAGVSQSPRYKVAKRGQDVALRCDPISGHVSLFWYQQALGQGPEFLTYFQNEAQLDKSGLPSDRFFAERPEGSVSTLKIQRTQQEDSAVYLCASTQGPYNEQFFGPGTRLTVL.

In DNA form, the CDR3 reads TGTGCCAGCAGCTCGCGGGGGGGCCCTCGGTACGAGCAGTACTTC. Translated: CASSSRGGPRYEQYF. The V call is TRBV7-3, the J call TRBJ2-7; 9 positions agree with TRBD2. The length of the CDR3 is 15 residues. The V gene end was trimmed by 4 bases and the J gene end by 4 bases; junction bases not matched to a gene: 8. Germline loops: CDR1 SGHTA, CDR2 FQGTGA.

The chain has TRBV28 and TRBJ1-5, with TRBD1 identical over 11 bases. CDR1 MDHEN and CDR2 SYDVKM come from the germline V gene. J was trimmed by 7 bases and V by 5 bases; bases with no gene match: 7. This CDR3 spans 15 amino acids. The CDR3 DNA sequence: TGTGCCAGCAGTGAACGGACAGGGGGCGGCCAGCCCCAGCATTTT. Its protein is CASSERTGGGQPQHF.

This chain links TRBV19 with TRBJ2-7; TRBD1 matches 11 bases. Germline CDR1 LNHDA, CDR2 SQIVND (reference sequence). The V segment lost 6 bases and the J segment 3 bases; nucleotides outside the gene matches: 10. The CDR3 consists of 16 residues. CDR3 DNA: TGTGCCAGTAGCGACCGAAGGGGGACAGGGGGCTACGAGCAGTACTTC. Its translation is CASSDRRGTGGYEQYF.

This clone was seen once. The chain links TRBV5-1 to TRBJ1-2, with a tentative D call TRBD1 (5 bases). Trimming stripped 4 bases from V and 8 bases from J, with 24 bases between. CDR1 is SGHRS, CDR2 YFSETQ, per germline. The length of the CDR3 is 16 residues. DNA of the CDR3: TGCGCCAGCAGCCCTTCGAAACATGGGACGGGATCGGGCTACACCTTC. Translated, it gives CASSPSKHGTGSGYTF.

The V gene is TRBV5-1, the J gene TRBJ1-5; no clear D gene. Germline lookup yields CDR1 SGHRS and CDR2 YFSETQ. The ends were cut back, 0 bases at V and 4 bases at J, with 5 bases in the middle. The CDR3 has 13 residues. The CDR3 protein is CASSLEWNQPQHF. The CDR3, as DNA: TGCGCCAGCAGCTTGGAGTGGAATCAGCCCCAGCATTTT. Full variable domain (rest looked up from reference TRBV5-1 and TRBJ1-5): KAGVTQTPRYLIKTRGQQVTLSCSPISGHRSVSWYQQTPGQGLQFLFEYFSETQRNKGNFPGRFSGRQFSNSRSEMNVSTLELGDSALYLCASSLEWNQPQHFGDGTRLSIL.

The V call is TRBV20-1, the J call TRBJ2-5; D gene uncertain. The CDR3 contains 11 residues. Deletions cut 1 base from V and 4 bases from J, with 4 bases between. Germline V gives CDR1 DFQATT, CDR2 SNEGSKA (reference sequence). The CDR3 region is CSARVVETQYF. The CDR3 nucleotides are TGCAGTGCTAGAGTTGTAGAGACCCAGTACTTC.

The chain carries TRBV28 and TRBJ2-6; a possible D gene is TRBD1 (6 bases). Germline lookup yields CDR1 MDHEN and CDR2 SYDVKM. Trimming took 7 bases from V and 1 from J, leaving 8 bases between them. The CDR3 is 14 residues long. The CDR3 nucleotides read TGTGCCAGCAAGGGGGAGTCTGGGGCCAACGTCCTGACTTTC. This sequence encodes CASKGESGANVLTF.